What follows describes a single T cell receptor (beta chain). The data stem from a study of blood T cell repertoires in COVID-19. Overall study: From the United States, Italy and Spain came samples of acute and convalescent COVID-19.

The CDR3 has 15 residues. V was shortened by 0 bases and J by 3 bases, with 12 bases between the two germline ends. Germline lookup yields CDR1 SGHRS and CDR2 YFSETQ. Sequencing was performed with immunoSEQ multiplex PCR; in TCRdb, only in-frame clones are kept and a portion is missing. Of fewer than 700,000 clones in the sample, 85% to 90% are singletons; the top ten hold around 8%. The receptor comes from a woman in her forties or fifties with COVID-19, enrolled during active disease. J is TRBJ1-2 and V is TRBV5-1; possibly TRBD1 for D (5 bases). Sequencing input: peripheral blood. CDR3 amino acids: CASSLEVDSDYGYTF. The DNA for the CDR3 is TGCGCCAGCAGCTTGGAGGTCGACAGCGACTATGGCTACACCTTC.